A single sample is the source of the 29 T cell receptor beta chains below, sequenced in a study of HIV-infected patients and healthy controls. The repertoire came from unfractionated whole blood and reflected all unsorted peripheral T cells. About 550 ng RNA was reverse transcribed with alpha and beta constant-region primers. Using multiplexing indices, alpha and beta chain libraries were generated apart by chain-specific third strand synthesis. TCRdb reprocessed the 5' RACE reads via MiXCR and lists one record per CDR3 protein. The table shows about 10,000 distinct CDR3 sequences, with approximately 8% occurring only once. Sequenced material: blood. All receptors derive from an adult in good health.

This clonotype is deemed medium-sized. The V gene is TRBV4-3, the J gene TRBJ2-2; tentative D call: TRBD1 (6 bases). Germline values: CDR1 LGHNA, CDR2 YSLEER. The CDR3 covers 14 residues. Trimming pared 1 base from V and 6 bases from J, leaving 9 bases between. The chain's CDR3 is CASSQVAGAGELFF. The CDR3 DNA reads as TGCGCCAGCAGCCAAGTCGCAGGGGCCGGGGAGCTGTTTTTT.

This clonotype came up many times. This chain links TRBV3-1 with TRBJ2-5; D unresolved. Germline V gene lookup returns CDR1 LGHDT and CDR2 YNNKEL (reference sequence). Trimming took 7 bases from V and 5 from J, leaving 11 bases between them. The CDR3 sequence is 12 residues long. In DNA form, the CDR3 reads TGTGCCAGCACCTCCCCCGTCGAGACCCAGTACTTC. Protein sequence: CASTSPVETQYF.

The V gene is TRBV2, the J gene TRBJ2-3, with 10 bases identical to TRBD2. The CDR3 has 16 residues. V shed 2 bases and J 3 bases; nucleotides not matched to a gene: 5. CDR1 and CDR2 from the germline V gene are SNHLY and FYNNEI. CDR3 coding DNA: TGTGCCAGCAGTGAACTAGCGGGAGCAGGGACAGATACGCAGTATTTT. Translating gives CASSELAGAGTDTQYF.

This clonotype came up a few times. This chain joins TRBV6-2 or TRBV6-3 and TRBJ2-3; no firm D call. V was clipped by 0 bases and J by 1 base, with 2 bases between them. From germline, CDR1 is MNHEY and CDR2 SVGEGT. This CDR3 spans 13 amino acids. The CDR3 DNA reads TGTGCCAGCAGTTACTCTGGCACAGATACGCAGTATTTT. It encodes CASSYSGTDTQYF.

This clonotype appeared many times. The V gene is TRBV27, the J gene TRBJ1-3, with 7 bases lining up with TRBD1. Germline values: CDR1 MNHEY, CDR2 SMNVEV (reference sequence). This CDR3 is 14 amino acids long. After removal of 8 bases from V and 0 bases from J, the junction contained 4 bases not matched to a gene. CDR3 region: CASAGTVSGNTIYF. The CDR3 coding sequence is TGTGCCAGCGCCGGGACAGTCTCTGGAAACACCATATATTTT.

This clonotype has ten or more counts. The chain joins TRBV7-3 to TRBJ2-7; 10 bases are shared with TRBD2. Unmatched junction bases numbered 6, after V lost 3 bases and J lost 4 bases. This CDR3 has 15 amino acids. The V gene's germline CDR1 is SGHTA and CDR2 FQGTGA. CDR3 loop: CASSFLAGDVYEQYF. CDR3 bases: TGTGCCAGCAGCTTCCTAGCGGGGGATGTTTACGAGCAGTACTTC.

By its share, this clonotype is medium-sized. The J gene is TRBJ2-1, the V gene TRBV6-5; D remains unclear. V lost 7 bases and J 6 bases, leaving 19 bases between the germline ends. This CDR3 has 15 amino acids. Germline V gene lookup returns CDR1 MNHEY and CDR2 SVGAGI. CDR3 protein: CASTGRRAYGNEQFF. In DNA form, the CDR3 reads TGTGCCAGCACCGGAAGAAGGGCTTACGGCAATGAGCAGTTCTTC.

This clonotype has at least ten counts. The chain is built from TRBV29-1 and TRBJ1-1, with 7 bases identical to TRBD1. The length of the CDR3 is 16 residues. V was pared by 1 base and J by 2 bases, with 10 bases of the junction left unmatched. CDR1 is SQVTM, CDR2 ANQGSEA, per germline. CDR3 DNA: TGCAGCGTTGAAGGATGGGAGGGGGCCTTCAACACTGAAGCTTTCTTT. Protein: CSVEGWEGAFNTEAFF. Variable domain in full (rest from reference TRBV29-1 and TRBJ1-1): SAVISQKPSRDICQRGTSLTIQCQVDSQVTMMFWYRQQPGQSLTLIATANQGSEATYESGFVIDKFPISRPNLTFSTLTVSNMSPEDSSIYLCSVEGWEGAFNTEAFFGQGTRLTVV.

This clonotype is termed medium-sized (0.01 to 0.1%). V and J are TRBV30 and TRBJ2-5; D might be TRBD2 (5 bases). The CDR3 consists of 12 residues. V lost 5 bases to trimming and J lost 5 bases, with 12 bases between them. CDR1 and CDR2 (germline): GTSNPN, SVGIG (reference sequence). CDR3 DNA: TGTGCCTGGGCAAGCGGTTACGAGACCCAGTACTTC. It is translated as CAWASGYETQYF. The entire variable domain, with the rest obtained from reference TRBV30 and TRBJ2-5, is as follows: SQTIHQWPATLVQPVGSPLSLECTVEGTSNPNLYWYRQAAGRGLQLLFYSVGIGQISSEVPQNLSASRPQDRQFILSSKKLLLSDSGFYLCAWASGYETQYFGPGTRLLVL.

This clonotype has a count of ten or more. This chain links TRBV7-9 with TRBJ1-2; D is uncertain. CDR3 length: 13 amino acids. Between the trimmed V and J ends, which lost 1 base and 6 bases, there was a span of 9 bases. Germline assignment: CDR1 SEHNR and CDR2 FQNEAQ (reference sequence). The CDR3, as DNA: TGTGCCAGCAGCTTAGGCCAGGCGGATGGCTACACCTTC. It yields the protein CASSLGQADGYTF.

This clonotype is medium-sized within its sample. The CDR3 is CASSQVVGNQPQHF. In DNA form, the CDR3 reads TGCGCCAGCAGCCAAGTTGTAGGGAATCAGCCCCAGCATTTT. The V call is TRBV4-3, the J call TRBJ1-5, with D unresolved. Trimming left V 1 base short and J 4 bases short, with 8 bases between. This CDR3 region has 14 residues. CDR1 LGHNA and CDR2 YSLEER come from the germline V gene.

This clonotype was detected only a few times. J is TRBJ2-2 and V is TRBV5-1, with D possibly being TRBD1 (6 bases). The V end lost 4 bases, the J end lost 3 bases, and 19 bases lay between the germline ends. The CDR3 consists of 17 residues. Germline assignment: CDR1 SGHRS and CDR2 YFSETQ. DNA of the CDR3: TGCGCCAGCAGCCCCGCGACTACAGGGATCTACACCGGGGAGCTGTTTTTT. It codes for CASSPATTGIYTGELFF.

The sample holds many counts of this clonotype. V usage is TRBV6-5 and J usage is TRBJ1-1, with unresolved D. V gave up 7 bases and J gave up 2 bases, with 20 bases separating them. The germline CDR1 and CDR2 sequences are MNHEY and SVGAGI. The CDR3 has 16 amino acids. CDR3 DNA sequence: TGTGCCAGCAACATAAAGCCCGGGATCCTTAACACTGAAGCTTTCTTT. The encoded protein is CASNIKPGILNTEAFF.

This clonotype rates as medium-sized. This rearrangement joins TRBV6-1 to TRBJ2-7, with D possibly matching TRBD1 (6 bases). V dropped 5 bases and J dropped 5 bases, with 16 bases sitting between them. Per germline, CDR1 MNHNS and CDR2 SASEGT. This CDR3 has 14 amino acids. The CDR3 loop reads CASSLIPTGNEQYF. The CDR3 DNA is TGTGCCAGCAGTTTAATACCAACAGGGAACGAGCAGTACTTC.

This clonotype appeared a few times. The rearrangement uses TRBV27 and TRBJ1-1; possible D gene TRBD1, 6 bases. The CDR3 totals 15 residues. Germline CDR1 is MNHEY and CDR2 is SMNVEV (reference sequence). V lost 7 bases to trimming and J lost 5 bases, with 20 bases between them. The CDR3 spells CASKGLRVQGTEAFF. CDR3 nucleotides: TGTGCCAGCAAAGGACTCCGCGTCCAGGGGACTGAAGCTTTCTTT.

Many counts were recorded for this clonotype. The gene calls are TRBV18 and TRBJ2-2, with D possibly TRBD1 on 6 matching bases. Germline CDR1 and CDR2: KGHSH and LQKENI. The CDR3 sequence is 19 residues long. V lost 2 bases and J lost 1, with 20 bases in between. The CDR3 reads CASSPAVSTGSQNTGELFF. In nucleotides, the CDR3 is TGTGCCAGCTCACCAGCCGTCTCAACAGGGTCGCAGAACACCGGGGAGCTGTTTTTT.

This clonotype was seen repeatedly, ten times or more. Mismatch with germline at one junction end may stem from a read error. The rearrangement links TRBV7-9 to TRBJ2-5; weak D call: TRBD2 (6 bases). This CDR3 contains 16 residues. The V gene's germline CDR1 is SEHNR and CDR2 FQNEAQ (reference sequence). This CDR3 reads CASSVAVLRSRETQYF. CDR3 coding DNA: TGTGCCAGCAGCGTAGCGGTCCTGAGAAGTCGAGAGACCCAGTACTTC.

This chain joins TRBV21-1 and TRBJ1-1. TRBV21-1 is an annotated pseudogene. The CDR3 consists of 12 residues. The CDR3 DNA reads TGTGCCAGCAGCAAAATGACTCCAGTGGCTTTCTTT. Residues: CASSKMTPVAFF.

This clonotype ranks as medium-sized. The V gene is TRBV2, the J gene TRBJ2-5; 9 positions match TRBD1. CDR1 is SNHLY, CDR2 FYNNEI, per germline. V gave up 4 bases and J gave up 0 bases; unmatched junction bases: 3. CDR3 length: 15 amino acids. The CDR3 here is CASSVWTGDQETQYF. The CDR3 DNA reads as TGTGCCAGCAGTGTCTGGACAGGGGACCAAGAGACCCAGTACTTC.

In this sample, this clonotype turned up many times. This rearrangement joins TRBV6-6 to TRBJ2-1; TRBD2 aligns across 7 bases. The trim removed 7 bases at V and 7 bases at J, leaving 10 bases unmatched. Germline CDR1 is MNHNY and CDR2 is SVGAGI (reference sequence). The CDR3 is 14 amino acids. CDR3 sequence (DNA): TGTGCCAGCACGGTCGGGCTAGCGGTAAATGAGCAGTTCTTC. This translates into CASTVGLAVNEQFF.

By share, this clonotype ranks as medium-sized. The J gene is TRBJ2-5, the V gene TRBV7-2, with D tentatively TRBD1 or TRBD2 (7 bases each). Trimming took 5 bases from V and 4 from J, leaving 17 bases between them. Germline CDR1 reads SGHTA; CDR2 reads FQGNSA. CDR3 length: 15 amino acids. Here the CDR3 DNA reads TGTGCCAGCAGCCCCCAGACAGGGAGGGTAGAGACCCAGTACTTC. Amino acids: CASSPQTGRVETQYF.

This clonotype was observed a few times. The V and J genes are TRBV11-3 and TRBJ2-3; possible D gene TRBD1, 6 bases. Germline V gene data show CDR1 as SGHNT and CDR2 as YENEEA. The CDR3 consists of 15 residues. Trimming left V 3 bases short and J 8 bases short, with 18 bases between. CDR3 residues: CASSFEGHARGTQYF. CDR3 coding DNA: TGTGCCAGCAGCTTTGAGGGACATGCAAGGGGTACGCAGTATTTT.

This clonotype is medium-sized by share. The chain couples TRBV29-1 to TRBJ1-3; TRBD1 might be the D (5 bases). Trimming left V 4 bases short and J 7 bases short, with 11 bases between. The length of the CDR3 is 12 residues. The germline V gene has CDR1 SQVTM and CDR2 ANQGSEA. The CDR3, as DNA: TGCAGCGTTGCGGGGGAGGCGAACACCATATATTTT. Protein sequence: CSVAGEANTIYF.

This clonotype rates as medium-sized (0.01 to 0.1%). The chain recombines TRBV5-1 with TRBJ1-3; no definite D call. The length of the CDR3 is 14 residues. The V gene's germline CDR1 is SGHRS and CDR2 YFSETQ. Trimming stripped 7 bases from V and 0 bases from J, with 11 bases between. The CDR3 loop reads CASCLGFSGNTIYF. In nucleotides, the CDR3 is TGCGCCAGCTGCCTCGGGTTCTCTGGAAACACCATATATTTT. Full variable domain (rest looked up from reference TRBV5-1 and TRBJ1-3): KAGVTQTPRYLIKTRGQQVTLSCSPISGHRSVSWYQQTPGQGLQFLFEYFSETQRNKGNFPGRFSGRQFSNSRSEMNVSTLELGDSALYLCASCLGFSGNTIYFGEGSWLTVV.

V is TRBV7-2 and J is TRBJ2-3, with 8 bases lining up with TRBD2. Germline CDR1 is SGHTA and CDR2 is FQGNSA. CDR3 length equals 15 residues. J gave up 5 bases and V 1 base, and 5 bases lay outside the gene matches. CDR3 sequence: CASSLVGGAVDTQYF. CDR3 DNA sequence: TGTGCCAGCAGCTTAGTCGGGGGGGCGGTAGATACGCAGTATTTT.

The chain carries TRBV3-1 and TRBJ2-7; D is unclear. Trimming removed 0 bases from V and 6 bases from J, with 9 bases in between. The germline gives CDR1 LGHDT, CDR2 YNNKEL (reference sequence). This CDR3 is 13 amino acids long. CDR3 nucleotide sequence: TGTGCCAGCAGCCAAGATCCCCGGAGCGAGCAGTACTTC. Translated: CASSQDPRSEQYF.

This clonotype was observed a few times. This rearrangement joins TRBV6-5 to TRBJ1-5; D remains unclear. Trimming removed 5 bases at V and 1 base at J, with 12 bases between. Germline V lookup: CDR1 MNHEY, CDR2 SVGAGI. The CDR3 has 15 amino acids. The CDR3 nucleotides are TGTGCCAGCAGTCGCGCATTTGACAGCAATCAGCCCCAGCATTTT. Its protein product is CASSRAFDSNQPQHF.

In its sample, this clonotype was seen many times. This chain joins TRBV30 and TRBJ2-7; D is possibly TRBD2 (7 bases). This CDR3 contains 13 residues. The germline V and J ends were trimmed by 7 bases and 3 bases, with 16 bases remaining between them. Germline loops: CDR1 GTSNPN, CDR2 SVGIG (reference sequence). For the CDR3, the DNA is TGTGCCTCCATAGGGGGGGGAAGCTACGAGCAGTACTTC. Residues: CASIGGGSYEQYF.

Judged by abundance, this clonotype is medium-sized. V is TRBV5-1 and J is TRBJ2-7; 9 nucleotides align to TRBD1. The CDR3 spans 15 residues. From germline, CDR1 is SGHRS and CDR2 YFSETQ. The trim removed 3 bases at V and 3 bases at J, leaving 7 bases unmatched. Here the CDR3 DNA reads TGCGCCAGCAGCTGGACCGGGACAGGGATCTACGAGCAGTACTTC. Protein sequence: CASSWTGTGIYEQYF.